This T cell receptor (beta chain) was identified during a study of cytotoxic CD8 clonotypes in ibrutinib-treated CLL. The wider study: Response samples were taken after a median roughly 12 months of treatment, range 6 to 36.

CDR1 is SGHKS, CDR2 YYEKEE, per germline (reference sequence). After removal of 7 bases from V and 2 bases from J, the junction contained 4 bases not matched to a gene. The CDR3 is made up of 15 amino acids. Sequencing was designed to attain a depth spanning 1 in 200,000 to 1 in 1 million T cells. TCRdb keeps only in-frame clones here, not all; method: immunoSEQ multiplex PCR. The repertoire includes fewer than 150,000 clones, approximately 80% of them detected once, and around 3.3% sits in the top ten. As concerns this clone: Its antigen is as yet unknown.

Whole-study findings and limits: The clonality went up when patients responded to ibrutinib and dropped back toward baseline at progression.

The TCR comes from a human donor with chronic lymphocytic leukemia. The sample consisted of PBMCs, taken after 24 months of ibrutinib treatment. The chain is built from TRBV5-5 and TRBJ2-3, with 13 bases identical to TRBD2. CDR3 DNA sequence: TGTGCCAGCGTGGGACTAGCGGGGAACACAGATACGCAGTATTTT. Its protein is CASVGLAGNTDTQYF.